The 8 T cell receptor beta chains presented below share a single source sample, sequenced in a study of blood T cell repertoires in COVID-19. Assay used: immunoSEQ multiplex PCR; TCRdb lists only in-frame clones, some missing. The sample records some 48,000 clones, approximately 84% being singletons. The sequenced material came from peripheral blood. The receptors were sampled from a man aged 50 or older with acute or convalescent COVID-19.

The rearrangement uses TRBV5-4 and TRBJ1-4; D might be TRBD1 (5 bases). Between the trimmed V and J ends, which lost 0 bases and 8 bases, there was a span of 8 bases. The CDR3 consists of 13 residues. Germline-derived CDR1 and CDR2 are SGHNT and YYREEE (reference sequence). CDR3 nucleotide sequence: TGTGCCAGCAGCTTGGCGGGGGAGGAAAAACTGTTTTTT. Translated, it gives CASSLAGEEKLFF.

This chain joins TRBV5-1 and TRBJ1-6; D might be TRBD1 (6 bases). Trimming removed 0 bases from V and 10 bases from J, with 11 bases in between. The CDR3 is 14 amino acids. Germline V gene lookup returns CDR1 SGHRS and CDR2 YFSETQ. The CDR3 spells CASSLGQVSSPLHF. The CDR3 nucleotides are TGCGCCAGCAGCTTGGGACAGGTATCCTCACCCCTCCACTTT.

CDR3 sequence reads: CSVEQGASYGYTF. The CDR3 nucleotides read TGCAGCGTAGAACAGGGGGCCAGCTATGGCTACACCTTC. This chain uses TRBV29-1 with TRBJ1-2, with TRBD1 matching 9 bases. The V gene end was trimmed by 6 bases and the J gene end by 4 bases; junction bases not matched to a gene: 6. Germline CDR1 and CDR2: SQVTM and ANQGSEA. The CDR3 sequence is 13 residues long.

The rearrangement links TRBV12-2 to TRBJ2-4; the table names TRBD1, a call not compared with the DNA. TRBV12-2 is assigned pseudogene status. The CDR3 runs to 19 residues. The CDR3: CASRLGDLTGGLTKNIQYF. The CDR3 DNA reads as TGTGCAAGTCGCTTAGGTGACTTGACAGGGGGCTTGACCAAAAACATTCAGTACTTC.

The chain uses TRBV7-9 and TRBJ1-1; D might be TRBD1 (5 bases). The CDR3 spans 14 residues. The germline V and J ends were trimmed by 3 bases and 1 base, with 9 bases remaining between them. The germline gives CDR1 SEHNR, CDR2 FQNEAQ (reference sequence). The CDR3 region is CASSFRVPNTEAFF. As DNA, the CDR3 is TGTGCCAGCAGCTTCAGGGTCCCGAACACTGAAGCTTTCTTT.

V and J are TRBV19 and TRBJ2-2; perhaps TRBD1 as D (6 bases). V lost 8 bases to trimming and J lost 5 bases, with 15 bases between them. Germline assignment: CDR1 LNHDA and CDR2 SQIVND (reference sequence). The CDR3 is made up of 14 amino acids. In DNA, the CDR3 is TGTGCCAGTTCCCCAGGGGCTGGGACCGGGGAGCTGTTTTTT. It is translated as CASSPGAGTGELFF.

The CDR3: CASSESVDYYNYGYTF. As DNA, the CDR3 is TGTGCCAGCAGTGAATCGGTCGATTATTATAACTATGGCTACACCTTC. This chain links TRBV6-1 with TRBJ1-2; D is undetermined. Trimming stripped 2 bases from V and 1 base from J, with 14 bases between. This CDR3 spans 16 amino acids. Germline V lookup: CDR1 MNHNS, CDR2 SASEGT.

In its sample, this clone was seen a few times. CDR3 DNA: TGTGCCAGCAGCCACGGGACTAGCGGGGGGGCCCTCTACGAGCAGTACTTC. This encodes CASSHGTSGGALYEQYF. V gene TRBV11-2 combines with J gene TRBJ2-7; 16 nucleotides agree with TRBD2. Trimming at V came to 5 bases and at J to 3 bases, leaving 7 bases not matched to a gene. The germline V gene encodes CDR1 SGHAT and CDR2 FQNNGV. This CDR3 is built from 17 residues.